Presented here are 16 T cell receptor beta chains from one specimen sequenced in a study of T cell responses to AZD1222 COVID-19 vaccine. TCRdb's table, derived via immunoSEQ multiplex PCR, lists solely in-frame clones and lacks some. The table lists about 150,000 clones, approximately 90% of them singletons, with 1.5% to 2% in the top ten. The sample consisted of peripheral blood, taken on day 0 of AZD1222 vaccination. Source of these receptors: an adult in good health.

CDR3 DNA sequence: TGTGCCAGCAGTCCAGGGGGGACAGGGGTCCTCTCTGGAAACACCATATATTTT. Protein: CASSPGGTGVLSGNTIYF. The chain employs TRBV28 and TRBJ1-3, with 10 bases fitting TRBD1. Germline V CDR1 and CDR2: MDHEN, SYDVKM. The CDR3 has 18 residues. V dropped 5 bases and J dropped 0; count of bases not matched to a gene: 10.

V is TRBV5-1 and J is TRBJ2-3, with 9 bases matching TRBD1. The CDR3 contains 14 residues. J gave up 3 bases and V 4 bases, and 3 bases lay outside the gene matches. Germline lookup yields CDR1 SGHRS and CDR2 YFSETQ. The CDR3 reads CASSRQGDTDTQYF. CDR3 sequence (DNA): TGCGCCAGCAGCCGACAGGGGGATACAGATACGCAGTATTTT.

The V gene is TRBV9, the J gene TRBJ2-5; D gene ambiguous. The V gene's germline CDR1 is SGDLS and CDR2 YYNGEE. The CDR3 consists of 17 residues. Trimming took off 0 bases at V and 3 bases at J, with 18 bases between the two ends. CDR3 region: CASSVGLFWGGEETQYF. In DNA form, the CDR3 reads TGTGCCAGCAGCGTAGGGCTATTTTGGGGTGGCGAAGAGACCCAGTACTTC. Supplemented by reference TRBV9 and TRBJ2-5, the full variable domain reads DSGVTQTPKHLITATGQRVTLRCSPRSGDLSVYWYQQSLDQGLQFLIQYYNGEERAKGNILERFSAQQFPDLHSELNLSSLELGDSALYFCASSVGLFWGGEETQYFGPGTRLLVL.

The rearrangement joins TRBV7-8 to TRBJ1-5; D is perhaps TRBD1 (6 bases). Per the germline V gene, CDR1 is SGHVS and CDR2 is FQNEAQ. The CDR3 runs to 17 residues. The germline V and J ends were trimmed by 5 bases and 0 bases, with 17 bases remaining between them. CDR3 DNA sequence: TGTGCCAGCAGCCTTTATCCGACAGGTTATAGCAATCAGCCCCAGCATTTT. Amino acids: CASSLYPTGYSNQPQHF.

The chain links TRBV7-9 to TRBJ1-5; D may be TRBD1 (6 bases). V was cut by 5 bases and J by 5 bases, with 16 bases left in between. CDR1 is SEHNR, CDR2 FQNEAQ, per germline (reference sequence). This CDR3 region has 15 residues. The CDR3 nucleotides read TGTGCCAGCAGCGCGACCGGGACATCTTATCAGCCCCAGCATTTT. It translates to CASSATGTSYQPQHF.

As to this clone: This same CDR3 is encoded by further DNA sequences in the sample. CDR3 DNA: TGTGCCAGCAGTGAAGCGGGAGGAACAGATACGCAGTATTTT. Its translation is CASSEAGGTDTQYF. The V gene is TRBV6-4, the J gene TRBJ2-3; the match to TRBD2 covers 9 bases. Germline values: CDR1 MRHNA, CDR2 SNTAGT. Trimming removed 3 bases from V and 3 bases from J; junction bases left unmatched: 1. The CDR3 runs 14 residues.

The gene calls are TRBV6-2 or TRBV6-3 and TRBJ1-1; no reliable D call. Per germline, CDR1 MNHEY and CDR2 SVGEGT. Trimming took off 2 bases at V and 0 bases at J, with 10 bases between the two ends. This CDR3 contains 15 residues. This CDR3 reads CASSYLGRMNTEAFF. CDR3 sequence (DNA): TGTGCCAGCAGTTACCTGGGGAGAATGAACACTGAAGCTTTCTTT.

The chain joins TRBV28 to TRBJ2-7; 13 bases are shared with TRBD2. This CDR3 has 15 residues. J gave up 6 bases and V 5 bases, and 7 bases lay outside the gene matches. The V gene's germline CDR1 is MDHEN and CDR2 SYDVKM. CDR3 nucleotide sequence: TGTGCCAGCAGTCCTACTAGCGGGAGGGCCCGCGAGCAGTACTTC. Its protein is CASSPTSGRAREQYF.

The chain has TRBV18 and TRBJ1-2; D unclear. CDR3 size: 13 residues. Germline lookup yields CDR1 KGHSH and CDR2 LQKENI. V was shortened by 3 bases and J by 4 bases, with 9 bases between the two germline ends. The DNA for the CDR3 is TGTGCCAGCTCACCGACCGACGGCTATGGCTACACCTTC. Residues: CASSPTDGYGYTF.

The J gene is TRBJ2-1, the V gene TRBV12-5, with D possibly matching TRBD2 (6 bases). The CDR3 runs 15 residues. CDR1 LGHNT and CDR2 FRNRAP come from the germline V gene. The V end lost 1 base, the J end lost 4 bases, and 11 bases lay between the germline ends. The CDR3, as DNA: TGTGCTAGTGGTTTGGGGAGCGGGCCGTACAATGAGCAGTTCTTC. Its translation is CASGLGSGPYNEQFF.

The chain joins TRBV27 to TRBJ2-7; possibly TRBD1 for D (5 bases). V lost 3 bases and J lost 2, with 11 bases in between. CDR3 length: 14 amino acids. Germline V gene lookup returns CDR1 MNHEY and CDR2 SMNVEV (reference sequence). The CDR3 DNA sequence: TGTGCCAGCAGTTTGATAGGGGCGACCTACGAGCAGTACTTC. It encodes CASSLIGATYEQYF.

The chain joins TRBV25-1 to TRBJ1-4; D is ambiguous. V lost 0 bases and J lost 5, with 16 bases in between. The length of the CDR3 is 17 residues. Looked up from germline, CDR1 is MGHDK and CDR2 is SYGVNS. CDR3 coding DNA: TGTGCCAGCAGTGAATATTCAGTTGAACGGAGAAATGAAAAACTGTTTTTT. Encoded protein: CASSEYSVERRNEKLFF.

The V and J genes are TRBV6-5 and TRBJ1-1; D is undetermined. This CDR3 is built from 16 residues. The germline V gene has CDR1 MNHEY and CDR2 SVGAGI. V lost 2 bases to trimming and J lost 2 bases, with 15 bases between them. DNA of the CDR3: TGTGCCAGCAGTTACCCGCGCTCACGGGTTAACACTGAAGCTTTCTTT. Its translation is CASSYPRSRVNTEAFF.

The genes are TRBV11-2 and TRBJ2-1, with D possibly TRBD2 on 5 matching bases. The V gene lost 5 bases and the J gene lost 1 base, with 15 bases spanning the gap. Germline V CDR1 and CDR2: SGHAT, FQNNGV. This CDR3 has 16 amino acids. The DNA of the CDR3 is TGTGCCAGCAGCCCTGACTACGTCCGATCCTACAATGAGCAGTTCTTC. Translation: CASSPDYVRSYNEQFF.

This sequence joins TRBV4-2 and TRBJ1-1, with D unclear. Germline V CDR1 and CDR2: LGHNA, YNFKEQ. With 1 base removed from V and 6 bases from J, the gap between germline ends came to 12 bases. This CDR3 spans 14 amino acids. The CDR3 DNA sequence: TGTGCCAGCAGCCAAGCAGGACCCGGAGCTGAAGCTTTCTTT. It encodes CASSQAGPGAEAFF.

The rearrangement joins TRBV6-6 to TRBJ2-7; TRBD1 matches 9 bases. The germline V gene encodes CDR1 MNHNY and CDR2 SVGAGI (reference sequence). V shed 6 bases, J shed 6 bases, and the junction held 6 bases outside the gene matches. The CDR3 is 13 residues long. The CDR3 DNA reads as TGTGCCAGCAGCCTACAGGGGGCCAGCGAGCAGTACTTC. The encoded protein is CASSLQGASEQYF.